This entry is about one TCR beta chain. The trim removed 5 bases at V and 3 bases at J, leaving 13 bases unmatched. The length of the CDR3 is 18 residues. CDR1 and CDR2 (germline): LNHDA, SQIVND (reference sequence). Both 60 Vbeta primers and 13 Jbeta primers went into the PCR. Data came from immunoSEQ multiplex PCR; TCRdb stores just in-frame clones and leaves some out. Of approximately 170,000 clones in the sample, about 71% were seen once. The entry originates in a study of cytomegalovirus exposure and HLA in healthy donors. This receptor was obtained from a man over 45 in good health and CMV-seronegative. Sequenced: PBMCs. The chain carries TRBV19 and TRBJ1-2; 12 nucleotides agree with TRBD1. The CDR3 region is CASSVLGTGGAWDYGYTF. The DNA for the CDR3 is TGTGCCAGTAGTGTCCTAGGGACAGGGGGCGCATGGGACTATGGCTACACCTTC.